This TCR beta chain was sequenced for a study of blood T cell repertoires in COVID-19. About the study: The analysed material was cDNA or gDNA that came from T cells, B-cell-depleted T cells, or PBMCs.

Original data processing: Counts of nucleated cells, estimated from reference gene primer amplification, were obtained. Using immunoSEQ multiplex PCR, the repertoire was profiled, and TCRdb retains in-frame clones only, with some absent. D and trimming were read from the DNA, whereas the V and J calls and clone size are those reported in that table. This table holds tens of thousands of clones, 90% found once. CDR1 is MNHEY, CDR2 SVGAGI, per germline. This CDR3 is 15 amino acids long. V was clipped by 5 bases and J by 1 base, with 12 bases between them. The specimen was peripheral blood. This chain links TRBV6-5 with TRBJ1-3; tentative D call: TRBD1 (6 bases). This receptor was taken from a man between 60 and 75 years old with acute or convalescent COVID-19. CDR3 in amino acids: CASSPGTGSGNTIYF. In nucleotides, the CDR3 is TGTGCCAGCAGTCCCGGTACAGGGTCTGGAAACACCATATATTTT.